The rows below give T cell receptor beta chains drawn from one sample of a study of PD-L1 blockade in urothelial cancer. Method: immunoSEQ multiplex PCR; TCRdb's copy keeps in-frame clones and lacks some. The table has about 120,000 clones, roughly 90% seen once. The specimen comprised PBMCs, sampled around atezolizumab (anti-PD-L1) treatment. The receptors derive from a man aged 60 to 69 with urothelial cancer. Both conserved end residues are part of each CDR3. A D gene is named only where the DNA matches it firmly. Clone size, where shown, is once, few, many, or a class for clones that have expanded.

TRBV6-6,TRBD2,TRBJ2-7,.,CASSSGGGKGEQYF,TGTGCCAGCAGTTCCGGCGGGGGGAAGGGCGAGCAGTACTTC
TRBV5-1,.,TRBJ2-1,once,CASGFQWGTEQFF,TGCGCCAGCGGATTCCAATGGGGGACAGAGCAGTTCTTC
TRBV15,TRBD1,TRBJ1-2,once,CATSRAGTGLGGYTF,TGTGCCACCAGCAGAGCCGGGACAGGGTTGGGTGGCTACACCTTC
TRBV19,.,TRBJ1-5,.,CASSYTGPERPQHF,TGTGCCAGTAGTTATACAGGGCCAGAGCGGCCCCAGCATTTT
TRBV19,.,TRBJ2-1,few,CASSTRLDVNEQFF,TGTGCCAGTAGTACACGGCTAGATGTAAATGAGCAGTTCTTC
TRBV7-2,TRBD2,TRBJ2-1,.,CASSLRLAHSNEQFF,TGTGCCAGCAGCTTAAGACTAGCCCACTCCAATGAGCAGTTCTTC
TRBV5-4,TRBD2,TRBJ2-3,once,CASSLGASGNTDTQYF,TGTGCCAGCAGCTTGGGGGCTAGCGGAAACACAGATACGCAGTATTTT
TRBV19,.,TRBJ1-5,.,CASSRGGNQPQHF,TGTGCCAGTAGTAGGGGGGGAAATCAGCCCCAGCATTTT
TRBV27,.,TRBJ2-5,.,CASSAHSAQEETQYF,TGTGCCAGCAGCGCCCACAGTGCGCAGGAAGAGACCCAGTACTTC
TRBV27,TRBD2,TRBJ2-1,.,CASSIGLAGPYNEQFF,TGTGCCAGCAGTATAGGACTAGCGGGCCCCTACAATGAGCAGTTCTTC
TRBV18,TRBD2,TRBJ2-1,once,CASSGLAGNEQFF,TGTGCCAGCTCGGGACTAGCGGGAAATGAGCAGTTCTTC
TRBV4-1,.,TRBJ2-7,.,CASSQAPRTRLYEQYF,TGCGCCAGCAGCCAGGCCCCCAGGACCCGACTATACGAGCAGTACTTC
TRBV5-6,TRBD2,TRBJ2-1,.,CASSSGLAAYNEQFF,TGTGCCAGCAGCTCGGGACTAGCGGCCTACAATGAGCAGTTCTTC
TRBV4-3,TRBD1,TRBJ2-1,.,CASSQGDGQDYNEQFF,TGCGCCAGCAGCCAAGGGGATGGACAGGACTACAATGAGCAGTTCTTC
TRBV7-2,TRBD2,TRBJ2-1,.,CASSPQPTSGIEQFF,TGTGCCAGCAGTCCCCAGCCTACTAGCGGCATTGAGCAGTTCTTC
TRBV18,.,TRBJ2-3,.,CASSPLGARKDTQYF,TGTGCCAGCTCACCACTGGGGGCGCGAAAAGATACGCAGTATTTT
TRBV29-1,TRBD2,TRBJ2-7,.,CSVVGLATYYEQYF,TGCAGCGTAGTAGGACTAGCTACTTACTACGAGCAGTACTTC
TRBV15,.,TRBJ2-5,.,CATSSGGLGETQYF,TGTGCCACCAGCAGTGGGGGGTTGGGAGAGACCCAGTACTTC
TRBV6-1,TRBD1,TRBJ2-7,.,CASVDRYSYEQYF,TGTGCCAGCGTGGACAGGTACTCCTACGAGCAGTACTTC
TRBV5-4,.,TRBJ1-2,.,CASSFTGANYGYTF,TGTGCCAGCAGCTTCACGGGAGCTAACTATGGCTACACCTTC
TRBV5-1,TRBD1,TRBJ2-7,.,CASSLVLDWTRTGVTREQYF,TGCGCCAGCAGCTTGGTTTTGGACTGGACTAGGACAGGGGTTACTAGGGAGCAGTACTTC
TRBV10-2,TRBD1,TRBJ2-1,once,CASSESVSGGVVEQFF,TGCGCCAGCAGTGAGTCGGTTTCAGGGGGCGTTGTTGAGCAGTTCTTC
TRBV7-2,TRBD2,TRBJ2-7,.,CASSDPPSGRAYEQYF,TGTGCCAGCAGCGACCCTCCTAGCGGGAGGGCCTACGAGCAGTACTTC
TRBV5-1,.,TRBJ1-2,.,CASSPDADYGYTF,TGCGCCAGCAGCCCCGACGCGGACTATGGCTACACCTTC
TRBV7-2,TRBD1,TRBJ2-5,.,CASSLGGQGFQETQYF,TGTGCCAGCAGCTTAGGGGGACAGGGGTTCCAAGAGACCCAGTACTTC
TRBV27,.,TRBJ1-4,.,CASSPPPAGSREKLFF,TGTGCCAGCAGTCCCCCGCCCGCAGGGTCTAGGGAAAAACTGTTTTTT
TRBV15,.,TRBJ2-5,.,CATSRDSGGGGPQYF,TGTGCCACCAGCAGAGATAGTGGCGGTGGCGGGCCCCAGTACTTC
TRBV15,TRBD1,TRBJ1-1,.,CATSTPGQQNTEAFF,TGTGCCACCAGCACACCGGGACAGCAGAACACTGAAGCTTTCTTT
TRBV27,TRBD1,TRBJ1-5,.,CASKRDRGKNQPQHF,TGTGCCAGCAAACGGGACAGGGGGAAGAATCAGCCCCAGCATTTT
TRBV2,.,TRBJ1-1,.,CASTKEENTEAFF,TGTGCCAGCACTAAGGAGGAGAACACTGAAGCTTTCTTT
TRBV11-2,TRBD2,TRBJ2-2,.,CASSLNVGLAANTGELFF,TGTGCCAGCAGCTTAAATGTAGGACTAGCGGCGAACACCGGGGAGCTGTTTTTT
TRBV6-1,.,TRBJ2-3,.,CASITPADTQYF,TGTGCCAGCATCACCCCGGCAGATACGCAGTATTTT
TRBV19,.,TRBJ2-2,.,CASEGGLTGELFF,TGTGCCAGTGAAGGCGGACTCACCGGGGAGCTGTTTTTT
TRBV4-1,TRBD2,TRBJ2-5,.,CASSQDPPGLAGGQETQYF,TGCGCCAGCAGCCAAGATCCTCCGGGACTAGCGGGGGGCCAAGAGACCCAGTACTTC
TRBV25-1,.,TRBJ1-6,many,CASSEALRSHSPLHF,TGTGCCAGCAGTGAGGCCCTCCGTTCACACTCACCCCTCCACTTT
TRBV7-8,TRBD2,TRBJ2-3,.,CASSLGGLAGGRFKHTQYF,TGTGCCAGCAGCCTCGGGGGACTAGCGGGGGGGCGCTTCAAACATACGCAGTATTTT
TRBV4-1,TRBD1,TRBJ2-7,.,CASSQVQGIEQYF,TGCGCCAGCAGCCAAGTACAGGGGATCGAGCAGTACTTC
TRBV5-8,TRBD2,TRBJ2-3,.,CASSLVLADTDTQYF,TGTGCCAGCAGCTTGGTCCTAGCGGACACAGATACGCAGTATTTT
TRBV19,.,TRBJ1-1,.,CASSASGHRNTEAFF,TGTGCCAGTAGTGCGTCGGGACACAGGAACACTGAAGCTTTCTTT
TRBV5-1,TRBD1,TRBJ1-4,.,CASRRAGGREKLFF,TGCGCCAGCAGAAGGGCAGGGGGGCGAGAAAAACTGTTTTTT